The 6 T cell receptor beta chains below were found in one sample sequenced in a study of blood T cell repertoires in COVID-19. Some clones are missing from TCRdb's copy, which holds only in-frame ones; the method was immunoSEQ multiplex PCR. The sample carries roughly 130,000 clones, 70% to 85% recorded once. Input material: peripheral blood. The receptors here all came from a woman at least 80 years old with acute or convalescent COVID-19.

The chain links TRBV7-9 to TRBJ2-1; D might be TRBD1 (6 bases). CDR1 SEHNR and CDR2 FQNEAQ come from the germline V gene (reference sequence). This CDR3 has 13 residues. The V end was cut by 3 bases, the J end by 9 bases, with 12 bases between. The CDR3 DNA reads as TGTGCCAGCAGCTTCCGGACAGTAAGTGAGCAGTTCTTC. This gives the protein CASSFRTVSEQFF.

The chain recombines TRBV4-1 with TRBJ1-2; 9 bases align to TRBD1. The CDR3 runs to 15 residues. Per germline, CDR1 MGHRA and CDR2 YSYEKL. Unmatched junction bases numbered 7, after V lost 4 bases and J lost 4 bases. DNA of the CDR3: TGCGCCAGCAGCCGGGACAGGGTTTCTGGCTATGGCTACACCTTC. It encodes CASSRDRVSGYGYTF.

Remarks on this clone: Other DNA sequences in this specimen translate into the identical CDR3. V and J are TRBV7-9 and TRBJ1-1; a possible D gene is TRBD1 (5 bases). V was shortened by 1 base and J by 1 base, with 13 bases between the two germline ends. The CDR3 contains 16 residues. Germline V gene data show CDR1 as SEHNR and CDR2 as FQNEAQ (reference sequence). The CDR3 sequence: CASSLGLGQGNTEAFF. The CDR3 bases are TGTGCCAGCAGCTTAGGGCTCGGCCAGGGGAACACTGAAGCTTTCTTT.

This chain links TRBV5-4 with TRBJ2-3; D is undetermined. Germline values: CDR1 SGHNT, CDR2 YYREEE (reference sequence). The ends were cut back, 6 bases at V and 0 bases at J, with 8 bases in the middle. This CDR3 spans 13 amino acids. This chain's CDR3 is CASKPVSTDTQYF. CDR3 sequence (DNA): TGTGCCAGCAAGCCGGTGAGCACAGATACGCAGTATTTT.

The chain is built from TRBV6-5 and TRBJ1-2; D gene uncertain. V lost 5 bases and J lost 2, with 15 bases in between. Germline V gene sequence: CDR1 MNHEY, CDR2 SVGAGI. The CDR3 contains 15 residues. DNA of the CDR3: TGTGCCAGCAGTCTCACCCGTGAACAGAACTATGGCTACACCTTC. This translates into CASSLTREQNYGYTF.

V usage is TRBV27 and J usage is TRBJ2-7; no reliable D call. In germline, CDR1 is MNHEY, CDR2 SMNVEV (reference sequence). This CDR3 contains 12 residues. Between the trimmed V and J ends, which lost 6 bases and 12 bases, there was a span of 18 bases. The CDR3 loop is CASSPPRKPLYF. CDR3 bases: TGTGCCAGCAGCCCTCCTAGGAAGCCCCTGTACTTC.